The clone carrying this T cell receptor beta chain appeared a few times. The sample is drawn from a study of CD8 T cells in ankylosing spondylitis. The TCR beta libraries were generated through quantitative 5'-RACE incorporating molecular barcodes. TCRdb re-called the 5' RACE reads through MiXCR, storing one row per CDR3 protein. The table has approximately 150,000 distinct CDR3 sequences, under 45% seen once; the top ten hold roughly 15%. The origin of this receptor is a male donor with ankylosing spondylitis. Sample: synovial fluid, either unsorted or a sorted T cell fraction (not recorded which).

The DNA of the CDR3 is TGTGCCTGGACCCACAGCTCTGGAAACACCATATATTTT. Translating gives CAWTHSSGNTIYF. V is TRBV30 and J is TRBJ1-3; D gene ambiguous. The CDR3 runs to 13 residues. Trimming shortened V by 4 bases and J by 0 bases, and 7 bases separated the two germline ends. The V gene's germline CDR1 is GTSNPN and CDR2 SVGIG (reference sequence).